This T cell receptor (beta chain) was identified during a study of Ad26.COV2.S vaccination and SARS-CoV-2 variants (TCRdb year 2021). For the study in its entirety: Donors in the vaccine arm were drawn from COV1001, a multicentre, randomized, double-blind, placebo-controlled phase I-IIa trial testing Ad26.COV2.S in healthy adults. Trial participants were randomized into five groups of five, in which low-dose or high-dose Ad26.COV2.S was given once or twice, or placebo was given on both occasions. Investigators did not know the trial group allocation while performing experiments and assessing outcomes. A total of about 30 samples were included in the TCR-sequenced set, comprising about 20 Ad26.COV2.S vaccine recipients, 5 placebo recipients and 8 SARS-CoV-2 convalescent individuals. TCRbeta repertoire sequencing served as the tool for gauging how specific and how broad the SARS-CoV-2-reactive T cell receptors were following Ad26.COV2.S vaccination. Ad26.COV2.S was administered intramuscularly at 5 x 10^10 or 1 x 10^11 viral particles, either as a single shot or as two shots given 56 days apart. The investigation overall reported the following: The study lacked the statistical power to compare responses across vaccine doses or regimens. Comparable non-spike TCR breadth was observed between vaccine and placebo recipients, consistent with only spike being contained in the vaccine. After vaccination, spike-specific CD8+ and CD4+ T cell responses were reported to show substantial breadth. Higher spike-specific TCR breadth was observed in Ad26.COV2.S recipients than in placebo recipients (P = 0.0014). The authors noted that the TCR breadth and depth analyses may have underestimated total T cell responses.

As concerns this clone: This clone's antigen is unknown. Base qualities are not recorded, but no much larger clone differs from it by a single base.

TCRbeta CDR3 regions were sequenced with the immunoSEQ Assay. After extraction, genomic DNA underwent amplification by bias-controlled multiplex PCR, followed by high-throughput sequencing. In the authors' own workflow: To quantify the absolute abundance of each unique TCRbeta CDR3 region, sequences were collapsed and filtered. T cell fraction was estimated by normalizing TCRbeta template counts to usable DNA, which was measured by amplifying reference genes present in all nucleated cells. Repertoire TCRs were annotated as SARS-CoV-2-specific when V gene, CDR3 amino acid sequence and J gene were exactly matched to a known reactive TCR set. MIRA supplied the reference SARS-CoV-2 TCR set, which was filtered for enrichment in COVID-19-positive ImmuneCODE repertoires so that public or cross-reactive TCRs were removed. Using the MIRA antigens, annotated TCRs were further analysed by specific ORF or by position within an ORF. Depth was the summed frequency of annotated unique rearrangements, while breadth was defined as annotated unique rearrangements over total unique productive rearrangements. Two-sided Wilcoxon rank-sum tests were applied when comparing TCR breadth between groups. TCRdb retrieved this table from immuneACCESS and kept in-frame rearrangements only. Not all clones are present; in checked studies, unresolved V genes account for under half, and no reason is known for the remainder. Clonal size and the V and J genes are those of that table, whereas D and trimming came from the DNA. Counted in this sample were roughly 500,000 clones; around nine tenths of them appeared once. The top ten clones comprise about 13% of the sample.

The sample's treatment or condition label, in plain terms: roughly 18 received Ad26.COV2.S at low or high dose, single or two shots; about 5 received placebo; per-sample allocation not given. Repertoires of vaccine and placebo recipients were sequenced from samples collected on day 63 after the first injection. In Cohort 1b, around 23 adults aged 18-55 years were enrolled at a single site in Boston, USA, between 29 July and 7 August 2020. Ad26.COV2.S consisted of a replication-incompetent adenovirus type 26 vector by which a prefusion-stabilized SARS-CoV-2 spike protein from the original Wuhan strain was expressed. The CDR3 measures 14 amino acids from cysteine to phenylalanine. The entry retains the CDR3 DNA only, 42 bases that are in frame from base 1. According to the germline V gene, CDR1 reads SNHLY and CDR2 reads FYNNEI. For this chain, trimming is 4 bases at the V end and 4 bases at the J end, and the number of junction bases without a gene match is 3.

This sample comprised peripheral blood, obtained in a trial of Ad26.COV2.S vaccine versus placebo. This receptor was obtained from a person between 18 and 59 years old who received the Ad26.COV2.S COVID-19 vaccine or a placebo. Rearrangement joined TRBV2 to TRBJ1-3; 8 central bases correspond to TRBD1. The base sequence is TGTGCCAGCAGTGTGGGGACAGGCGGAAACACCATATATTTT. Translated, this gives CASSVGTGGNTIYF.